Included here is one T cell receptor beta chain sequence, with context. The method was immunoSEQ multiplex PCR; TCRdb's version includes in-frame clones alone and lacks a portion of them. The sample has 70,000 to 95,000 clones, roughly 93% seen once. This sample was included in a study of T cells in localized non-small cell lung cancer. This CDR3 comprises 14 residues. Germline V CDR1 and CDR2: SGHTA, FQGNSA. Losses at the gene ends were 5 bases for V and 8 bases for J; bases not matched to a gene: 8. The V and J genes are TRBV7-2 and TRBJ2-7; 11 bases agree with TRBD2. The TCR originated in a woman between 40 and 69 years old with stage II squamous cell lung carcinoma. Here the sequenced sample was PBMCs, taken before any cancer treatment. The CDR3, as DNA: TGTGCCAGCAGCCGGAGACTAGCGGGGTTCAAGCAGTACTTC. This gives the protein CASSRRLAGFKQYF.